This T cell receptor beta chain was sequenced for a study of shared clonotypes between healthy human individuals. Whole-study context: The study used three CD4 naive, three CD4 memory, two CD8 naive and one CD8 memory plate per donor. General study findings and limits: It was expected that sequencing depth would affect clonotype sharing among donors.

Sorted-subset replicate PCR reactions contained roughly 190 ng DNA, corresponding to approximately 30,000 T cell genomes. Sequencing used immunoSEQ multiplex PCR; TCRdb keeps in-frame clones, though not all of them. The repertoire holds about 2.1 million clones, with around 93% as singletons. About this clone itself: Antigen unknown.

The germline gives CDR1 SNHLY, CDR2 FYNNEI. The V and J ends lost 0 bases and 3 bases respectively, with 6 bases between them. The CDR3 runs 13 residues. Selected positively for CCR7 and CD45RO-negative, naive CD8 cells excluded terminally differentiated effector memory CD45RA+ cells. The sequence was obtained from a man between 18 and 35 years old in good health. Some clones in this sample may be carry-over from other donors' samples. The chain is built from TRBV2 and TRBJ2-7; D call uncertain. Sequenced: naive CD8+ T cells from PBMCs. The CDR3: CASSEAEDYEQYF. The CDR3 nucleotides read TGTGCCAGCAGTGAAGCCGAGGACTACGAGCAGTACTTC.